These 20 T cell receptor beta chains originate from one sample sequenced in a study of metastatic and nonmetastatic thyroid tumors. TCRdb reassembled clones from the PCR reads with MiXCR. The sample yields some 28,000 clones, roughly 15% seen once. Patients were all untreated before their thyroid surgery. Sequencing was carried out using blood. These receptors came from a female donor with papillary thyroid cancer or a benign thyroid nodule (not recorded which). Some clones in this sample may be carry-over from other donors' samples.

The chain recombines TRBV6-1 with TRBJ2-3; possibly TRBD1 or TRBD2 for D (5 bases each). This CDR3 is built from 16 residues. The germline V gene encodes CDR1 MNHNS and CDR2 SASEGT. V lost 7 bases and J 4 bases, leaving 21 bases between the germline ends. CDR3 coding DNA: TGTGCCAGCATCGCGTCCAGGGAGCTTGTTCCAGATACGCAGTATTTT. Translated, it gives CASIASRELVPDTQYF.

By sample fraction, this clone is medium-sized. The rearrangement links TRBV6-1 to TRBJ1-5; 10 nucleotides line up with TRBD1. J gave up 0 bases and V 3 bases, and 5 bases lay outside the gene matches. Germline V gives CDR1 MNHNS, CDR2 SASEGT. The CDR3 runs to 17 residues. CDR3: CASSERDRGFSNQPQHF. Here the CDR3 DNA reads TGTGCCAGCAGTGAGAGGGACAGGGGCTTTAGCAATCAGCCCCAGCATTTT.

This clone is medium-sized in the sample. V gene TRBV28 combines with J gene TRBJ2-7; 12 bases agree with TRBD1. Germline CDR1 is MDHEN and CDR2 is SYDVKM. The CDR3 is made up of 16 amino acids. V gave up 3 bases and J gave up 1 base; unmatched junction bases: 4. The CDR3: CASSFSGQGASYEQYF. CDR3 DNA sequence: TGTGCCAGCAGTTTTTCGGGACAGGGGGCATCCTACGAGCAGTACTTC.

This clone was counted many times. The rearrangement uses TRBV5-4 and TRBJ1-2, with TRBD1 as a possible D gene (5 bases). Germline assignment: CDR1 SGHNT and CDR2 YYREEE (reference sequence). The ends were cut back, 2 bases at V and 7 bases at J, with 15 bases in the middle. The length of the CDR3 is 14 residues. The CDR3 DNA is TGTGCCAGCAGCTTAAAAGAGGGCAGGGCTGGCTACACCTTC. Encoded protein: CASSLKEGRAGYTF.

The chain carries TRBV24-1 and TRBJ2-2, with D tentatively TRBD2 (6 bases). Trimming pared 0 bases from V and 6 bases from J, leaving 7 bases between. The CDR3 runs 14 residues. CDR1 KGHDR and CDR2 SFDVKD come from the germline V gene. The CDR3 is CATSDLGEAGELFF. The CDR3 DNA reads TGTGCCACCAGTGATTTGGGGGAGGCCGGGGAGCTGTTTTTT.

Points on this clone: Here the CDR3 omits its conserved ending phenylalanine or tryptophan, so a read error is the likely source. This rearrangement joins TRBV10-2 to TRBJ2-3, with TRBD2 as a possible D gene (5 bases). Germline V gene data show CDR1 as WSHSY and CDR2 as SAAADI. This CDR3 has 15 residues. Trimming shortened V by 0 bases and J by 8 bases, and 15 bases separated the two germline ends. The CDR3: CASSESGDYTGTQYI. Here the CDR3 DNA reads TGCGCCAGCAGTGAGTCGGGAGACTACACCGGTACGCAGTATATT.

Notes on this clone: At one end the junction does not follow the germline gene, possibly because of a read error. V is TRBV15 and J is TRBJ1-2; TRBD1 aligns across 9 bases. The germline V gene has CDR1 LNHNV and CDR2 YYDKDF (reference sequence). There are 17 residues in the CDR3. The CDR3 here is CATTKYRDGTGFYGYTF. In DNA, the CDR3 is TGTGCCACCACCAAGTATCGGGACGGGACAGGGTTCTATGGCTACACCTTT.

Turning to this clone: This may be a read error, as it is one base from a much larger clone. This rearrangement joins TRBV7-2 to TRBJ2-3; no clear D gene. Trimming stripped 3 bases from V and 5 bases from J, with 9 bases between. The CDR3 has 13 residues. Germline CDR1 reads SGHTA; CDR2 reads FQGNSA. CDR3 sequence (DNA): TGTGCCAGCAGCTTGCACGGCATAGATACGCAGTATTTT. As protein: CASSLHGIDTQYF. The full variable domain, completed using reference TRBV7-2 and TRBJ2-3, is GAGVSQSPSNKVTEKGKDVELRCDPISGHTALYWYRQSLGQGLEFLIYFQGNSAPDKSGLPSDRFSAERTGGSVSTLTIQRTQQEDSAVYLCASSLHGIDTQYFGPGTRLTVL.

Ten or more counts support this clone. The chain is built from TRBV19 and TRBJ2-7; 9 bases align to TRBD2. V lost 8 bases and J lost 3; bases outside the gene matches: 8. The CDR3 runs to 14 residues. Germline assignment: CDR1 LNHDA and CDR2 SQIVND (reference sequence). The CDR3 DNA is TGTGCCAGTGCCGCGGGGGGGACTTTCTACGAGCAGTACTTC. Its translation: CASAAGGTFYEQYF.

V gene TRBV7-9 combines with J gene TRBJ2-7, with D tentatively TRBD1 (6 bases). Germline loops: CDR1 SEHNR, CDR2 FQNEAQ (reference sequence). CDR3 size: 14 residues. The V end was cut by 6 bases, the J end by 2 bases, with 14 bases between. In DNA form, the CDR3 reads TGTGCCAGCAGTCTAGACAGGCCTACCTACGAGCAGTACTTC. Its protein is CASSLDRPTYEQYF.

This clone was seen many times. This sequence joins TRBV6-6 and TRBJ1-1; TRBD1 aligns across 9 bases. The CDR3 totals 18 residues. CDR1 is MNHNY and CDR2 is SVGAGI in the germline V gene (reference sequence). With 0 bases clipped from V and 2 bases from J, the junction kept 10 bases outside the gene matches. CDR3 amino acids: CASSYSLGTGPLNTEAFF. Here the CDR3 DNA reads TGTGCCAGCAGTTACTCGCTGGGGACAGGGCCCCTTAACACTGAAGCTTTCTTT.

This clone was seen ten or more times. The chain combines TRBV20-1 with TRBJ1-2; D is perhaps TRBD1 (6 bases). This CDR3 spans 14 amino acids. The V end was cut by 0 bases, the J end by 2 bases, with 10 bases between. Germline assignment: CDR1 DFQATT and CDR2 SNEGSKA (reference sequence). CDR3 in amino acids: CSARDGGGNYGYTF. The CDR3 DNA reads as TGCAGTGCTAGAGATGGGGGGGGCAACTATGGCTACACCTTC.

For this clone: This may be a read error, as it is one base from a much larger clone. J is TRBJ2-1 and V is TRBV11-1; no reliable D call. CDR3 length equals 15 residues. Germline loops: CDR1 SGHAT, CDR2 FQDESV (reference sequence). DNA of the CDR3: TGTGTCAGCAGCTTTATCCCCGTACCCTACAATGAGCAGTTCTTC. Translating gives CVSSFIPVPYNEQFF.

With respect to this clone: The junction departs from the called germline gene at one end, perhaps through a read error. The chain joins TRBV5-1 to TRBJ2-3; D uncertain. From germline, CDR1 is SGHRS and CDR2 YFSETQ. CDR3 length: 12 residues. As DNA, the CDR3 is TGCGCCAGCAGCCCTTCCTCAGATACGCCGTATTTT. It translates to CASSPSSDTPYF.

This clone was counted many times. A much larger clone is a single base away; this may be a read error. The sample carries other DNA sequences with the same CDR3. This chain joins TRBV10-3 and TRBJ1-1; tentatively, D is TRBD1 (6 bases). CDR1 is ENHRY and CDR2 is SYGVKD in the germline V gene. The CDR3 has 14 amino acids. CDR3 amino acids: CAISVTGRATEAFF. Written as DNA, the CDR3 is TGTGCCATCAGTGTCACAGGGAGGGCTACTGAGGCTTTCTTT.

This sequence joins TRBV6-1 and TRBJ2-1; TRBD1 might be the D (8 bases). CDR3 length: 17 amino acids. The germline gives CDR1 MNHNS, CDR2 SASEGT. V lost 1 base to trimming and J lost 6 bases, with 19 bases between them. The CDR3 loop is CASSEETGAGDFNEQFF. CDR3 DNA sequence: TGTGCCAGCAGTGAAGAGACAGGGGCGGGAGACTTCAATGAGCAGTTCTTC.

This clone has a handful of counts. Here the CDR3 DNA reads TGTGCCAGCAGTTCAGACGGGAGCCGATACAATGAGCAGTTCTTC. Translated, it gives CASSSDGSRYNEQFF. The V gene is TRBV6-1, the J gene TRBJ2-1, with D perhaps matching TRBD2 (6 bases). V shed 5 bases and J shed 4 bases, with 15 bases lying between them. This CDR3 is 15 amino acids long. CDR1 MNHNS and CDR2 SASEGT come from the germline V gene.

This clone rates as medium-sized. This sequence joins TRBV6-4 and TRBJ1-5; the D gene is possibly TRBD1 (5 bases). The length of the CDR3 is 15 residues. Trimming pared 7 bases from V and 0 bases from J, leaving 13 bases between. Germline CDR1 reads MRHNA; CDR2 reads SNTAGT. The chain's CDR3 is CASIGTGDSNQPQHF. The CDR3, as DNA: TGTGCCAGCATTGGGACGGGAGATAGCAATCAGCCCCAGCATTTT.

Within the sample, this clone is medium-sized. This chain uses TRBV27 with TRBJ2-7; a weak D match, TRBD1 (5 bases). V lost 6 bases and J lost 2, with 14 bases in between. The CDR3 spans 14 residues. Germline values: CDR1 MNHEY, CDR2 SMNVEV (reference sequence). CDR3 nucleotides: TGTGCCAGCAGCGACAGCCGCAAACCCTACGAGCAGTACTTC. Amino acid sequence: CASSDSRKPYEQYF.

This clone was counted at least ten times. The CDR3 DNA sequence: TGTGCCAGCAGCGTAGAGGCTAGCGGGCTCACAGATACGCAGTATTTT. Its protein is CASSVEASGLTDTQYF. The chain combines TRBV9 with TRBJ2-3, with 8 bases that match TRBD2. The CDR3 sequence is 16 residues long. From germline, CDR1 is SGDLS and CDR2 YYNGEE. V shed 0 bases, J shed 2 bases, and the junction held 5 bases outside the gene matches.